The clone carrying this T cell receptor beta chain was observed a handful of times. The sample comes from a study of beta chain features in type 1 diabetes. The authors reverse transcribed all of the isolated RNA, so sequencing captured expressed TCRB transcripts. The table came from immunoSEQ multiplex PCR; TCRdb's copy has only in-frame clones and leaves some out. The sample includes about 360,000 clones, approximately 12% of them seen just once. Trimming shortened V by 4 bases and J by 4 bases, and 5 bases separated the two germline ends. There are 11 residues in the CDR3. Germline V gives CDR1 GTSNPN, CDR2 SVGIG (reference sequence).

The TCR originated in a young man in good health. The chain couples TRBV30 to TRBJ2-1; D unclear. Input material: naive CD4+ T cells from blood. This chain's CDR3 is CAWTYYNEQFF. CDR3 coding DNA: TGTGCCTGGACTTATTACAATGAGCAGTTCTTC.